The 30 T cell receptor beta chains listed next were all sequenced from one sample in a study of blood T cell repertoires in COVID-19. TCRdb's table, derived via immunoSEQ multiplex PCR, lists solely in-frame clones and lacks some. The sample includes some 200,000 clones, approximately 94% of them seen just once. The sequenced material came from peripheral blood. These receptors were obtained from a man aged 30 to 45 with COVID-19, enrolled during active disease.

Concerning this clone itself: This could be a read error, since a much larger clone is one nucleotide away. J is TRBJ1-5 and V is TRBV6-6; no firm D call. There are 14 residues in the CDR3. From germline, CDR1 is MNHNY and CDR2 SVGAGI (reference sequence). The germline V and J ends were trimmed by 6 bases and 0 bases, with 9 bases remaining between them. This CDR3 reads CASSATYSNQPQHF. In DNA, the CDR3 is TGTGCCAGCAGCGCGACATATAGCAATCAGCCCCAGCATTTT.

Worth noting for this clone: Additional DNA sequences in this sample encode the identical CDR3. CDR3: CASSPGLAGEQYF. CDR3 sequence (DNA): TGTGCCAGCAGCCCGGGACTAGCGGGGGAGCAGTACTTC. The chain uses TRBV3-1 (or the pseudogene TRBV3-2) and TRBJ2-7; the match to TRBD2 covers 13 bases. V gave up 4 bases and J gave up 7 bases; unmatched junction bases: 1. CDR1 and CDR2 (germline): LGHDT, YNNKEL (reference sequence). The CDR3 runs to 13 residues.

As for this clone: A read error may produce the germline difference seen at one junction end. This CDR3 reads CASSLAGQGKYSDTWVF. CDR3 nucleotide sequence: TGTGCCAGCAGTCTAGCCGGACAGGGAAAATACTCCGACACTTGGGTTTTC. This sequence joins TRBV6-6 and TRBJ1-2; TRBD1 aligns across 8 bases. Germline CDR1 reads MNHNY; CDR2 reads SVGAGI (reference sequence). The CDR3 sequence is 17 residues long.

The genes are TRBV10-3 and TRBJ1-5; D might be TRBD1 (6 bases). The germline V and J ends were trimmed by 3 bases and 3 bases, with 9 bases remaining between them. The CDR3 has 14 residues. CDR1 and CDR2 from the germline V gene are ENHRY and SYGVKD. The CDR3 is CAISDRGTNQPQHF. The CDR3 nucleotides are TGTGCCATCAGTGACAGGGGAACCAATCAGCCCCAGCATTTT.

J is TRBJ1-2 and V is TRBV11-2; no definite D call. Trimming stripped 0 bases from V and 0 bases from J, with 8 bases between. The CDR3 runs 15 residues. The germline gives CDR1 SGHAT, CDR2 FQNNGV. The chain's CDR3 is CASSLDGGANYGYTF. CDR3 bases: TGTGCCAGCAGCTTAGATGGAGGAGCTAACTATGGCTACACCTTC.

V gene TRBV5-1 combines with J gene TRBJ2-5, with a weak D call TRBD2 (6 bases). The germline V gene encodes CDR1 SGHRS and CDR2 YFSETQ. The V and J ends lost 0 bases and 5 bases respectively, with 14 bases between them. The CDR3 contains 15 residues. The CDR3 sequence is CASSLGGAAKETQYF. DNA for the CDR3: TGCGCCAGCAGCTTGGGCGGGGCAGCCAAGGAGACCCAGTACTTC.

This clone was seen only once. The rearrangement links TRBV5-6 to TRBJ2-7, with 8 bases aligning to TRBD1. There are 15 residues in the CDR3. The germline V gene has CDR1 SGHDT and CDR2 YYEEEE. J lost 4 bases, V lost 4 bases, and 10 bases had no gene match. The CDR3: CASSLYRGEAYEQYF. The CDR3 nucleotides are TGTGCCAGCAGCCTATACAGGGGGGAGGCATACGAGCAGTACTTC.

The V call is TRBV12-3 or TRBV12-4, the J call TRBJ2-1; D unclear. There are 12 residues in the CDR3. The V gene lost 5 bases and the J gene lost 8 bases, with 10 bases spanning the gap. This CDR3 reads CASSQLSDEQFF. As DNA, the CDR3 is TGTGCCAGCAGTCAATTGAGCGATGAGCAGTTCTTC.

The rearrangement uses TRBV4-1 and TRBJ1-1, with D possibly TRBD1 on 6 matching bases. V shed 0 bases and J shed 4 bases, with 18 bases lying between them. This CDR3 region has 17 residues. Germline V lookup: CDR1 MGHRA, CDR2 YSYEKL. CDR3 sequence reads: CASSQEQGETRGTEAFF. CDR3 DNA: TGCGCCAGCAGCCAAGAACAGGGAGAGACCCGGGGCACTGAAGCTTTCTTT.

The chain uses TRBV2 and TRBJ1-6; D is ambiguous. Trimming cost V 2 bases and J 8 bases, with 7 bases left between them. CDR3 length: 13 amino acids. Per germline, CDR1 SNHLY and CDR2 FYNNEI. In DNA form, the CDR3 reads TGTGCCAGCAGTGAATCATCGGATTCACCCCTCCACTTT. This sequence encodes CASSESSDSPLHF.

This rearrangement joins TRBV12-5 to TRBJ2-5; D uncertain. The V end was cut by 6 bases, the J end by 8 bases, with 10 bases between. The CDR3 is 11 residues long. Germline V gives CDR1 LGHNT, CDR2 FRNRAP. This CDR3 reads CASGAFYTQYF. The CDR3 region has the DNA TGTGCTAGTGGCGCTTTCTATACCCAGTACTTC. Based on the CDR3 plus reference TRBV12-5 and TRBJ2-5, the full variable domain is DARVTQTPRHKVTEMGQEVTMRCQPILGHNTVFWYRQTMMQGLELLAYFRNRAPLDDSGMPKDRFSAEMPDATLATLKIQPSEPRDSAVYFCASGAFYTQYFGPGTRLLVL.

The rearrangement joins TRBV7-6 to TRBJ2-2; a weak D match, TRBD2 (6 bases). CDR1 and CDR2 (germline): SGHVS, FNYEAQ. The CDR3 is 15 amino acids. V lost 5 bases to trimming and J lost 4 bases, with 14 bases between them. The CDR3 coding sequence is TGTGCCAGCAGCCCAATGGGGGGAGGCACCGGGGAGCTGTTTTTT. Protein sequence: CASSPMGGGTGELFF.

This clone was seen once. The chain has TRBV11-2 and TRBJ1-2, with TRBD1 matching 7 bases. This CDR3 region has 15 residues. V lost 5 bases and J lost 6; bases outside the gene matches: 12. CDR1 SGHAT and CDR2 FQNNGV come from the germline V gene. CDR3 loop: CASSTRTGRIDGYTF. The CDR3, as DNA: TGTGCCAGCAGCACCCGGACAGGAAGGATCGATGGCTACACCTTC.

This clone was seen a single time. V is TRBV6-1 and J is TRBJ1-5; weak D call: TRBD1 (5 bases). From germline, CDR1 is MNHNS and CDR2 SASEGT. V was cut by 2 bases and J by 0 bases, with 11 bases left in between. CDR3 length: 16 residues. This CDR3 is CASSELRAFSNQPQHF. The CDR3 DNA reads TGTGCCAGCAGTGAACTCAGGGCGTTTAGCAATCAGCCCCAGCATTTT.

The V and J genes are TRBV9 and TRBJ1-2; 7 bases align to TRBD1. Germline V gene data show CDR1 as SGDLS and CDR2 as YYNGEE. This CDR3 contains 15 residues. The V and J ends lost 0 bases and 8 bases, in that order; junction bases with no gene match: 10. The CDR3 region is CASSVEARGTEGYTF. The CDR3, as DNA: TGTGCCAGCAGCGTAGAGGCCAGGGGGACGGAAGGCTACACCTTC.

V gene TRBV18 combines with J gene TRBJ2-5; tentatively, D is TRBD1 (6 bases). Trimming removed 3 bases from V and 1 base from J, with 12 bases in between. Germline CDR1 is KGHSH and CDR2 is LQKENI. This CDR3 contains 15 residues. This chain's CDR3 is CASSPGQKVQETQYF. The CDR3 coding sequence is TGTGCCAGCTCACCCGGACAGAAGGTCCAAGAGACCCAGTACTTC.

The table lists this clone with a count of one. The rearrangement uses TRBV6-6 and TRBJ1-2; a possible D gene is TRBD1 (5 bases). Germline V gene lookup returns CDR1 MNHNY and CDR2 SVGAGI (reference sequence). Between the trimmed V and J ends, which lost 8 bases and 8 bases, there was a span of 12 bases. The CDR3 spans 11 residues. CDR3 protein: CASGGSVGYTF. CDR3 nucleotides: TGTGCCAGCGGGGGGTCCGTGGGCTACACCTTC.

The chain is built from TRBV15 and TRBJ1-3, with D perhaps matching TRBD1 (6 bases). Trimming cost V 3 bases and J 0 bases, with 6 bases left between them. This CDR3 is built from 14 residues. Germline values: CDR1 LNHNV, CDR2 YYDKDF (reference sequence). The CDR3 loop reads CATSRDSSGNTIYF. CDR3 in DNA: TGTGCCACCAGCAGGGACAGCTCTGGAAACACCATATATTTT.

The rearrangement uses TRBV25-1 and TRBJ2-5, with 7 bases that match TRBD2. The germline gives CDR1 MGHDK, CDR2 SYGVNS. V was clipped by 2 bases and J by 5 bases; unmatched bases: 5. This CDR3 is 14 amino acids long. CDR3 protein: CASSEGDGRETQYF. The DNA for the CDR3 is TGTGCCAGCAGTGAAGGGGACGGGAGGGAGACCCAGTACTTC.

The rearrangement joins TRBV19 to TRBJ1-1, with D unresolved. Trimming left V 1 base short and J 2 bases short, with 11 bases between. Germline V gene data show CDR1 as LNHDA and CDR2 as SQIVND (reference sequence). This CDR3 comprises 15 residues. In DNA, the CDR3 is TGTGCCAGTAGTATAGCTCAGGCCTCCAACACTGAAGCTTTCTTT. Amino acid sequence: CASSIAQASNTEAFF. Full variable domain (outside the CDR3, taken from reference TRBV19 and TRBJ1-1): DGGITQSPKYLFRKEGQNVTLSCEQNLNHDAMYWYRQDPGQGLRLIYYSQIVNDFQKGDIAEGYSVSREKKESFPLTVTSAQKNPTAFYLCASSIAQASNTEAFFGQGTRLTVV.

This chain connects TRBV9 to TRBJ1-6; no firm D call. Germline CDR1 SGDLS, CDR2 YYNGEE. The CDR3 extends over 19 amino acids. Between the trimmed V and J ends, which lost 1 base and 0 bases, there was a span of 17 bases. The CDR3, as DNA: TGTGCCAGCAGCGTAAAGTTGAATGTTCTGAGCTCCTATAATTCACCCCTCCACTTT. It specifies CASSVKLNVLSSYNSPLHF.

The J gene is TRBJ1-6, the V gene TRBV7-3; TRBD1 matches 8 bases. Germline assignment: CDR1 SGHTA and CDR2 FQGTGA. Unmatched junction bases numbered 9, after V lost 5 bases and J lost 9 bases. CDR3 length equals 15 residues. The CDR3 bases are TGTGCCAGCAGCCCCAGGGCAGGGGGCGGTTCACCCCTCCACTTT. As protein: CASSPRAGGGSPLHF.

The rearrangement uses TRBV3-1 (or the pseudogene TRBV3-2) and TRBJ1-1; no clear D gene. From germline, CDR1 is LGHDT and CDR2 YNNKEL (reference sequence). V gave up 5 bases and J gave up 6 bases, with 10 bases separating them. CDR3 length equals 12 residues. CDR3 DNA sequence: TGTGCCAGCAGCGACGGAGGGCCTGAAGCTTTCTTT. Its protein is CASSDGGPEAFF.

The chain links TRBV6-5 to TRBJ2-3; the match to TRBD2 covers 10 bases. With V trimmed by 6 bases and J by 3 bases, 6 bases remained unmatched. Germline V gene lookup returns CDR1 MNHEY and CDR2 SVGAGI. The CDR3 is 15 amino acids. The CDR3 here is CASRPIAGGTDTQYF. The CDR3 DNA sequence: TGTGCCAGCAGACCCATAGCGGGGGGAACAGATACGCAGTATTTT.

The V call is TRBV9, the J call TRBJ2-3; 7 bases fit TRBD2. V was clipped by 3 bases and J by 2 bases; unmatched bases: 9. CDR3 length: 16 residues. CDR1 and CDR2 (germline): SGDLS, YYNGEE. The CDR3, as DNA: TGTGCCAGCAGCGGCTTCACAGCGGGGCCCACAGATACGCAGTATTTT. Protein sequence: CASSGFTAGPTDTQYF.

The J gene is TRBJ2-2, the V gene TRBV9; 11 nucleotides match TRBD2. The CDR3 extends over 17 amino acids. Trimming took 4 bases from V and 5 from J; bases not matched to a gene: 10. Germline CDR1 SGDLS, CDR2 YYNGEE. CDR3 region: CASSSPETSGGTGELFF. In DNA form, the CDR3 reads TGTGCCAGCAGCTCACCAGAAACTAGCGGGGGTACCGGGGAGCTGTTTTTT.

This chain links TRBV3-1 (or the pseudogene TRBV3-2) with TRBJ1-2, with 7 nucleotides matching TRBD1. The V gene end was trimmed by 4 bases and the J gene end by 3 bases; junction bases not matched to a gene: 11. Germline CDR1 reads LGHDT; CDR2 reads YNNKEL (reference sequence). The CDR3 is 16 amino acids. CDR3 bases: TGTGCCAGCAGCCCTACAATGACAGGGTTAGACTATGGCTACACCTTC. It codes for CASSPTMTGLDYGYTF.

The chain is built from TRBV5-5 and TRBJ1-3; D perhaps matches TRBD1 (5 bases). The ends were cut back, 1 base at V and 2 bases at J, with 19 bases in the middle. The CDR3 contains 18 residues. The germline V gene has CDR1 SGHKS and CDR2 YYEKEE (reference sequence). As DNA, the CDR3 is TGTGCCAGCAGCTTGCAGGGTAGAACCACGACGACTGGAAACACCATATATTTT. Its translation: CASSLQGRTTTTGNTIYF.

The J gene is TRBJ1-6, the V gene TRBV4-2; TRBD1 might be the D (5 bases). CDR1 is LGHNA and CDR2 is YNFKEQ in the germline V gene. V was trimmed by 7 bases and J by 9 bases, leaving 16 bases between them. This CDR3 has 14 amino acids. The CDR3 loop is CASNRGTSPSPLHF. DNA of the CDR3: TGTGCCAGCAATCGGGGGACCTCTCCTTCACCCCTCCACTTT.

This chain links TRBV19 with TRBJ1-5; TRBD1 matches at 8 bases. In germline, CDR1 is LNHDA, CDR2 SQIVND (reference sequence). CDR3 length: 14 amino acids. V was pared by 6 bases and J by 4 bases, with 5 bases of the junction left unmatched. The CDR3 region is CASSPGQGNQPQHF. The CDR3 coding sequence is TGTGCCAGTAGCCCTGGACAGGGTAATCAGCCCCAGCATTTT.